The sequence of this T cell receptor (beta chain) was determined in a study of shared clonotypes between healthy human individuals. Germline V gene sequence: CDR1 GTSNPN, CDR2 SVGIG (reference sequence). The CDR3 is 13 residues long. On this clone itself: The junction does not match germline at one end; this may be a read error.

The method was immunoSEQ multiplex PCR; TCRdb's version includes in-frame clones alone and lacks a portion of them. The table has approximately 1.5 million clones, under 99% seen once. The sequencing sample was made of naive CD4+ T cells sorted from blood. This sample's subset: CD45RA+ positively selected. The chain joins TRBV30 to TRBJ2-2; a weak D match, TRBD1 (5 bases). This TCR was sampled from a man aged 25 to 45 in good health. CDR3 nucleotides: TGTGCCTGGAGTCCAGGGAACCCCGGGGAGCTGTTTTTT. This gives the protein CAWSPGNPGELFF. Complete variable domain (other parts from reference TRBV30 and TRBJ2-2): SQTIHQWPATLVQPVGSPLSLECTVEGTSNPNLYWYRQAAGRGLQLLFYSVGIGQISSEVPQNLSASRPQDRQFILSSKKLLLSDSGFYLCAWSPGNPGELFFGEGSRLTVL.